This paragraph reports one TCR beta chain. No antigen is known for it. These data come from a study of cytomegalovirus exposure and HLA in healthy donors. The CDR3 loop spans 12 amino acids. V was cut by 4 bases and J by 6 bases, with 9 bases left in between. Germline V gene data show CDR1 as MNHGY and CDR2 as SAAAGT. The PCR employed 60 Vbeta primers together with 13 Jbeta primers. Profiled with immunoSEQ multiplex PCR; TCRdb holds only in-frame clones, not every one. Of 150,000 to 200,000 clones listed, 70% to 85% were seen once; the top ten hold 4% to 6%. General observations from the study: As a later analysis showed, several of the most significant clusters appeared to be linked to common viral pathogens.

This receptor was identified in a man between 18 and 29 years old in good health and CMV-seronegative. Specimen: PBMCs. V is TRBV6-8 and J is TRBJ1-2; TRBD1 is a possible D gene (5 bases). CDR3 region: CASSSQGHGYTF. As DNA, the CDR3 is TGTGCCAGCAGTTCCCAGGGCCATGGCTACACCTTC.